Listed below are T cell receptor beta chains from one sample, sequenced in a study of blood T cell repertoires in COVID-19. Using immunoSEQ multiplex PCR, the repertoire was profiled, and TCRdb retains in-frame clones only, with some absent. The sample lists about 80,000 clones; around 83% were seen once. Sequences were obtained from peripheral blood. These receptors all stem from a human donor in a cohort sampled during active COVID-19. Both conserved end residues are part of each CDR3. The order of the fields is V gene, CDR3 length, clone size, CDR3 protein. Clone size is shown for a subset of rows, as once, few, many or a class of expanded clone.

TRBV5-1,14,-,CASSLEQANSPLHF
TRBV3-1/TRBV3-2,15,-,CASSPGGPFSYEQYF
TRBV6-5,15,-,CASRRDGDSGNTIYF
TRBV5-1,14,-,CASSLDRGRDTQYF
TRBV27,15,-,CASSLFRGGPYEQYF
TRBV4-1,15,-,CASSRGRVGNQPQHF
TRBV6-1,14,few,CASSENSINQPQHF
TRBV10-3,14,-,CAISPGGANEKLFF
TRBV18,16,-,CASSPQGSVGTDTQYF
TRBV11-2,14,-,CASSRPGGDEKLFF
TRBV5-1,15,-,CASSPGTLGNEKLFF
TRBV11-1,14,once,CASSTDRDSYEQYF
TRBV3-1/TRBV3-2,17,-,CASSQAVGKGANYGYTF
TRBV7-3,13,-,CASSLDRSLGYTF
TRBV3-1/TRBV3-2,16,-,CASSQGGGWTNEKLFF
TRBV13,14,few,CASSHGTGSYEQYF
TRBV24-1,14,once,CATTRTGDTGELFF
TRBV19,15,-,CASSIVGALGTEAFF
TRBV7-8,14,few,CASSGSGGDQPQHF